This TCR beta chain appears in the sequencing data of a study of glioma-infiltrating T cells (dated by TCRdb to 2016 to 2017). Notes on the research overall: TCR alpha- and beta-chain repertoires were sequenced from glioma tissue, non-neoplastic brain tissue and matched peripheral blood mononuclear cells. Each tissue-infiltrating repertoire was compared with the same patient's peripheral blood repertoire to measure divergence between tissue and blood T-cell populations. Three low-grade glioma patients, roughly eight primary glioblastoma patients, and three non-glioma patients who contributed non-neoplastic brain tissue made up the paired cohort. Broader findings and caveats from the paper: Group comparisons were based on small numbers of patients: three non-neoplastic, three low-grade glioma and seven to nine glioblastoma patients. Very few CDR3 sequences were found to be shared between tissue and blood, and this scarcity was attributed to high CDR3 diversity and limited sampling. In non-neoplastic patients, VJ-independent divergence between tissue and blood fell below expectation, whereas in all gliomas, and especially in low-grade gliomas, the divergence rose above expectation.

TCR alpha and beta CDR3 regions were amplified with the iRepertoire nested amplicon-rescue multiplex PCR (arm-PCR) platform from RNA. One-step reverse transcription and amplification used about 90-450 ng of tissue mRNA or PBMC total RNA as input. Following bead purification, Illumina adapters were added through a secondary multiplex PCR, and the libraries were then gel-purified between 200 and 400 bp. The libraries contained internal 6-nucleotide barcodes that were used for demultiplexing. Libraries were sequenced on an Illumina MiSeq with 2x220 or 2x250 nucleotide paired-end reads. The original methods were these. Paired reads were merged with FLASH 1.2.11 and aligned to the GRCh37 human genome with BWA-MEM before extracting TRA and TRB reads. For V and J assignment, an IMGT-derived reference of cassette sequences and CDR3 motifs that included pseudogenes was used. Three-frame translation of reads was performed, and productive CDR3s were defined as those with a C...FGXG motif and no stop codons. Clonotypes were defined as unique combinations of V-J cassette pair and CDR3 amino acid sequence. Filtering of reads was based on Hamming distance, with the threshold set by the sequence error rate of each sample in mapped regions. TCRdb's own reprocessing of the public reads used fastp at Q25 and MiXCR and kept productive beta chains. Rows matching on CDR3 protein sequence are summarized as one entry with the most common DNA and genes. For this entry, the V and J calls and clone size follow TCRdb and not the study's own pipeline. The sample includes 170,000 or so distinct CDR3 sequences, with more than 35% observed a single time. The ten largest account for around 4.9% of the sample.

To note about this clonotype: Its cognate antigen has yet to be identified. The final CDR3 position lacks the conserved phenylalanine or tryptophan, pointing to a likely read error. The limits of the CDR3 on the DNA are not certain, so only TCRdb's listed CDR3 is given.

The CDR3 length equals 17 residues, ends included. The CDR1 and CDR2 encoded by the germline V gene (reference sequence) are MNHNY and SVGAGI. Material: glioma tissue, nonneoplastic brain tissue, or PBMCs (not recorded which). The clonotype comes from a human donor with low-grade glioma or glioblastoma, undergoing nonglioma brain surgery, or in good health (not recorded which). Rearrangement joined TRBV6-6 to TRBJ1-6; TRBD1 reflects the table's D call only, with no check against the DNA. CDR3 sequence: CASSYSSRGAYNSPIHS.